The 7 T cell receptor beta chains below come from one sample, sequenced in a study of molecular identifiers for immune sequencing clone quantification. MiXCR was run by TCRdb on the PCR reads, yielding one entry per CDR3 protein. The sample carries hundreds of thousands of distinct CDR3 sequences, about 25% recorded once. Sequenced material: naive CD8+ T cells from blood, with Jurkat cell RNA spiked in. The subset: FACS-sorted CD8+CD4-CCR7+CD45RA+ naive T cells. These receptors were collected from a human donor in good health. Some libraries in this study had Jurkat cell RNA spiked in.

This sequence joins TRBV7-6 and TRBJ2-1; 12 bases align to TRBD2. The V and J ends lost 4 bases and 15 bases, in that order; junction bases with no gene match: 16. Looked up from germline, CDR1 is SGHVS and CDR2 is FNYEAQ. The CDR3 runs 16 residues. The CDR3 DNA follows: TGTGCCAGCAGCTCGGACCTCACTAGCGGGGGGTCTCGTCGGTTCTTC. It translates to CASSSDLTSGGSRRFF.

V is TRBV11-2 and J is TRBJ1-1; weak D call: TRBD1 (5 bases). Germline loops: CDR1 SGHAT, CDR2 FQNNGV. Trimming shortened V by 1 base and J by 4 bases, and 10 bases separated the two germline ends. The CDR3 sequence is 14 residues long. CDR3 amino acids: CASSLGGGSTEAFF. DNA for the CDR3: TGTGCCAGCAGCTTAGGTGGGGGGAGCACTGAAGCTTTCTTT.

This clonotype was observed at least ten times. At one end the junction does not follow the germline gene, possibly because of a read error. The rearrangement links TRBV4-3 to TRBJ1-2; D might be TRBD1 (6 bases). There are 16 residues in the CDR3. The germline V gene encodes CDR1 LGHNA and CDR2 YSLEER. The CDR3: CASRQDVRGGSYGYTF. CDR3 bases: TGCGCCAGCAGACAAGATGTCAGGGGCGGGAGCTATGGCTACACCTTC.

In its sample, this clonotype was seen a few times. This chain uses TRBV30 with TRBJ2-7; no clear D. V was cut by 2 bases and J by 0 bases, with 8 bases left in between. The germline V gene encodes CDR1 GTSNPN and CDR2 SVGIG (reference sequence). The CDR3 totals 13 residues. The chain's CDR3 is CAWSFRSSYEQYF. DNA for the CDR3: TGTGCCTGGAGTTTCAGGAGCTCCTACGAGCAGTACTTC.

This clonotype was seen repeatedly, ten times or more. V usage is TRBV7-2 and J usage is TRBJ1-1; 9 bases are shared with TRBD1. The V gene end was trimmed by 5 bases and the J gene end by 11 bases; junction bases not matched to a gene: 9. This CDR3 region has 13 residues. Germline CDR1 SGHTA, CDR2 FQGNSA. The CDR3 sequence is CASSPWTGVDAFF. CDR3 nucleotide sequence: TGTGCCAGCAGCCCGTGGACAGGGGTAGATGCTTTCTTT. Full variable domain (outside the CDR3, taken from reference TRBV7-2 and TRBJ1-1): GAGVSQSPSNKVTEKGKDVELRCDPISGHTALYWYRQSLGQGLEFLIYFQGNSAPDKSGLPSDRFSAERTGGSVSTLTIQRTQQEDSAVYLCASSPWTGVDAFFGQGTRLTVV.

The CDR3 region is CASSGRTFYEQYF. CDR3 bases: TGTGCCAGCAGCGGCCGGACCTTCTACGAGCAGTACTTC. The chain recombines TRBV7-9 with TRBJ2-7; D gene ambiguous. V shed 5 bases and J shed 3 bases, with 11 bases lying between them. Germline assignment: CDR1 SEHNR and CDR2 FQNEAQ (reference sequence). The CDR3 contains 13 residues.

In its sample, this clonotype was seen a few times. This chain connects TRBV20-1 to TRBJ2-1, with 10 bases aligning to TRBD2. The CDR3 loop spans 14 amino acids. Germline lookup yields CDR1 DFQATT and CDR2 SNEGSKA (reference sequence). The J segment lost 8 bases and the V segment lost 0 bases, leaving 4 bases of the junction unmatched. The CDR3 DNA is TGCAGTGCTAGAGAACTAGCGGGATCGGATGAGCAGTTCTTC. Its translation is CSARELAGSDEQFF.